These T cell receptor beta chains were read from a single sample in a study of a mutant IDH1 vaccine in newly diagnosed glioma. Their cognate antigens are unknown. TCRdb's table, derived via immunoSEQ multiplex PCR, lists solely in-frame clones and lacks some. Here the sample spans 45,000 to 55,000 clones, about 88% being singletons. This specimen was PBMCs, taken from a glioma patient whose treatment included an IDH1 peptide vaccine. These receptors were taken from a woman aged 25-40 years with glioma. Some clones in this sample may be carry-over from other donors' samples. Each CDR3 is given without its conserved first and last residue. Only some rows state a clone size, as once, few, many or a class for expanded clones.

abundance: once; v_gene: TRBV7-2; CDR3aa: ASSRSTVSSYEQY
abundance: NA; v_gene: TRBV27; CDR3aa: ASSLSQGKTQY
abundance: NA; v_gene: TRBV2; CDR3aa: ASGGLTAVYGYT
abundance: NA; v_gene: TRBV2; CDR3aa: ASSFEGTMGYT
abundance: NA; v_gene: TRBV4-1; CDR3aa: ASSHKLAEGYEQY
abundance: once; v_gene: TRBV4-1; CDR3aa: ASSLTASSVNTEAF
abundance: NA; v_gene: TRBV5-6; CDR3aa: ASSVGGGPYNEQF
abundance: NA; v_gene: TRBV29-1; CDR3aa: SVERYYNEQF
abundance: NA; v_gene: TRBV5-6; CDR3aa: ASSLGPWGQGNTEAF
abundance: few; v_gene: TRBV15; CDR3aa: ATSREYSYTEAF
abundance: NA; v_gene: TRBV28; CDR3aa: ASRRDSYSNQPQH
abundance: NA; v_gene: TRBV5-6; CDR3aa: ASSLVPNSHEGAGELF
abundance: NA; v_gene: TRBV5-6; CDR3aa: ASSLGGAAYGYT
abundance: NA; v_gene: TRBV27; CDR3aa: ASSNTGNGYT
abundance: few; v_gene: TRBV5-4; CDR3aa: ASMREGRLTGELF